These 9 T cell receptor beta chains originate from one sample sequenced in a study of beta chain features in type 1 diabetes. Overall study findings and caveats: The study found moderately but significantly shorter TCRB CDR3s in all four CD4+ subsets of Type 1 diabetes patients.

The whole isolated RNA underwent reverse transcription, so sequencing captured expressed TCRB transcripts. Sequenced by immunoSEQ multiplex PCR; TCRdb stores in-frame clones only, minus some. The sample carries roughly 220,000 clones, approximately 16% recorded once. No antigen has been assigned to these receptors. The sequenced sample consisted of naive CD4+ T cells from blood. The receptors stem from a man aged 25 to 40 with type 1 diabetes.

The CDR3 loop reads CASSFSRAAGGTNEQFF. The CDR3 DNA follows: TGTGCCAGCAGCTTCTCTCGTGCAGCGGGAGGGACTAATGAGCAGTTCTTC. V usage is TRBV13 and J usage is TRBJ2-1; 10 bases align to TRBD2. The germline V gene has CDR1 PRHDT and CDR2 FYEKMQ (reference sequence). The V and J ends lost 3 bases and 7 bases, in that order; junction bases with no gene match: 12. The CDR3 runs to 17 residues.

The chain employs TRBV28 and TRBJ1-5; possibly TRBD1 for D (5 bases). Germline values: CDR1 MDHEN, CDR2 SYDVKM. Trimming pared 8 bases from V and 7 bases from J, leaving 21 bases between. This CDR3 is built from 15 residues. The chain's CDR3 is CASPPRGQESQPQHF. CDR3 bases: TGTGCCAGCCCCCCGAGGGGTCAAGAATCACAGCCCCAGCATTTT.

Details on this clone: The same CDR3 also results from other DNA sequences found in this sample. The rearrangement joins TRBV20-1 to TRBJ2-5; D is unresolved. From germline, CDR1 is DFQATT and CDR2 SNEGSKA (reference sequence). The CDR3 runs to 11 residues. V was cut by 1 base and J by 5 bases, with 5 bases left in between. The CDR3 DNA reads as TGCAGTGCTAGAGTCGGGGAGACCCAGTACTTC. Protein product: CSARVGETQYF.

The V gene is TRBV7-6, the J gene TRBJ2-5, with 10 bases that match TRBD1. There are 12 residues in the CDR3. The V and J ends lost 8 bases and 5 bases, in that order; junction bases with no gene match: 2. Germline V CDR1 and CDR2: SGHVS, FNYEAQ. The CDR3 sequence is CASSGQGETQYF. DNA for the CDR3: TGTGCCAGCTCGGGACAGGGGGAGACCCAGTACTTC.

This clone was detected a few times. The J gene is TRBJ2-4, the V gene TRBV15, with TRBD1 identical over 10 bases. The CDR3 loop spans 16 amino acids. CDR1 is LNHNV and CDR2 is YYDKDF in the germline V gene (reference sequence). The V segment lost 4 bases and the J segment 6 bases; nucleotides outside the gene matches: 9. CDR3 sequence: CATSTSDRDRGNIQYF. In DNA, the CDR3 is TGTGCCACCAGCACATCTGACCGGGACAGGGGAAACATTCAGTACTTC.

This clone has a handful of counts. The chain carries TRBV30 and TRBJ1-4; D unclear. Germline CDR1 GTSNPN, CDR2 SVGIG (reference sequence). Trimming removed 3 bases from V and 5 bases from J, with 16 bases in between. The CDR3 is 15 residues long. The CDR3 DNA reads as TGTGCCTGGAGGGGAGGAGGAGCCACCAATGAAAAACTGTTTTTT. Amino acid sequence: CAWRGGGATNEKLFF.

This clone was seen a handful of times. The chain uses TRBV5-1 and TRBJ2-7; 7 nucleotides agree with TRBD1. This CDR3 is built from 13 residues. Trimming took 3 bases from V and 3 from J; bases not matched to a gene: 3. Germline loops: CDR1 SGHRS, CDR2 YFSETQ. The CDR3, as DNA: TGCGCCAGCAGCTGGGACAGAAACTACGAGCAGTACTTC. Protein product: CASSWDRNYEQYF.

This clone was counted between two and nine times. The J gene is TRBJ2-3, the V gene TRBV5-4; D remains ambiguous. This CDR3 has 12 amino acids. V shed 5 bases and J shed 2 bases, with 6 bases lying between them. Germline values: CDR1 SGHNT, CDR2 YYREEE (reference sequence). Here the CDR3 reads CASSVNTDTQYF. CDR3 sequence (DNA): TGTGCCAGCAGTGTAAACACAGATACGCAGTATTTT.

This clone was found a few times. This chain uses TRBV2 with TRBJ2-1, with D possibly being TRBD2 (6 bases). The germline CDR1 and CDR2 sequences are SNHLY and FYNNEI. The germline V and J ends were trimmed by 4 bases and 1 base, with 11 bases remaining between them. This CDR3 contains 15 residues. The CDR3 reads CASSVAESSYNEQFF. The CDR3 coding sequence is TGTGCCAGCAGTGTAGCGGAGAGTTCCTACAATGAGCAGTTCTTC.